The 19 T cell receptor beta chains in this list originate from one sample, sequenced in a study of a mutant IDH1 vaccine in newly diagnosed glioma (dated by TCRdb to the early 2020s). Library method: the immunoSEQ multiplex PCR assay. Here the immuneACCESS table is served through TCRdb, limited to in-frame sequences with V and J called. Missing clones are a known gap in these copies; in checked studies unresolved V genes cover under half, and the rest lacks a known reason. A total of 35,000 to 40,000 clones appear in this sample, roughly 70% of them only once. The ten largest make up 7.5% to 10% of the sample. What the time point label conveys for this sample: week 47, end of study. A 20-mer mutant IDH1 peptide at 300 micrograms in Montanide made up each vaccine dose, which was injected subcutaneously together with topical imiquimod. No antigen is known for these receptors. Material: PBMCs, obtained from a glioma patient whose treatment included an IDH1 peptide vaccine. The origin of the receptors is a man aged 35 to 55 with glioma.

The chain is built from TRBV5-4 and TRBJ1-3, with D possibly being TRBD1 (5 bases). The CDR3 extends over 14 amino acids. CDR1 is SGHNT and CDR2 is YYREEE in the germline V gene (reference sequence). Between the trimmed V and J ends, which lost 2 bases and 4 bases, there was a span of 10 bases. The CDR3 protein is CASSLSPGGNTIYF. As DNA, the CDR3 is TGTGCCAGCAGCTTATCGCCAGGGGGAAACACCATATATTTT.

The chain carries TRBV11-2 and TRBJ2-7; D call uncertain. This CDR3 has 13 residues. V lost 4 bases and J 7 bases, leaving 14 bases between the germline ends. Germline V gives CDR1 SGHAT, CDR2 FQNNGV. The CDR3 loop reads CASSSLPIGEQYF. The DNA for the CDR3 is TGTGCCAGCAGCTCGCTACCTATAGGGGAGCAGTACTTC.

The chain combines TRBV28 with TRBJ1-3; no definite D call. This CDR3 is built from 12 residues. Trimming pared 3 bases from V and 4 bases from J, leaving 4 bases between. CDR1 is MDHEN and CDR2 is SYDVKM in the germline V gene. The CDR3 loop reads CASSFHGNTIYF. CDR3 nucleotide sequence: TGTGCCAGCAGTTTTCACGGAAACACCATATATTTT.

This chain joins TRBV7-6 and TRBJ2-7; possible D gene TRBD2, 5 bases. Trimming cost V 5 bases and J 1 base, with 21 bases left between them. The CDR3 runs 17 residues. CDR1 is SGHVS, CDR2 FNYEAQ, per germline. This CDR3 reads CASSPHGLRVPSYEQYV. The DNA of the CDR3 is TGTGCCAGCAGCCCCCACGGACTGAGAGTCCCATCCTACGAGCAGTACGTC.

The J gene is TRBJ2-2, the V gene TRBV10-1; no clear D. The CDR3 is made up of 15 amino acids. Germline V gene data show CDR1 as WNHNN and CDR2 as SYGVQD (reference sequence). Trimming pared 0 bases from V and 2 bases from J, leaving 7 bases between. The CDR3, as DNA: TGCGCCAGCAGTGAGTCCGGAGATAACACCGGGGAGCTGTTTTTT. Residues: CASSESGDNTGELFF.

The rearrangement uses TRBV14 and TRBJ1-2, with D possibly being TRBD1 (6 bases). The V gene lost 3 bases and the J gene lost 8 bases, with 13 bases spanning the gap. The CDR3 contains 13 residues. CDR1 SGHDN and CDR2 FVKESK come from the germline V gene. The CDR3 loop is CASSHTRGQGYTF. DNA of the CDR3: TGTGCCAGCAGCCACACCAGGGGCCAGGGCTACACCTTC.

In this sample, this clone turned up a few times. The CDR3: CASSPTASTDTQYF. DNA for the CDR3: TGCGCCAGCAGCCCGACAGCAAGCACAGATACGCAGTATTTT. This rearrangement joins TRBV4-1 to TRBJ2-3, with a possible D match to TRBD1 (5 bases). The germline gives CDR1 MGHRA, CDR2 YSYEKL. Trimming took off 4 bases at V and 0 bases at J, with 8 bases between the two ends. The CDR3 length is 14 residues.

The rearrangement joins TRBV6-1 to TRBJ1-1; D is unclear. There are 14 residues in the CDR3. V lost 1 base, J lost 1 base, and 7 bases lay in between. The germline CDR1 and CDR2 sequences are MNHNS and SASEGT. For the CDR3, the DNA is TGTGCCAGCAGTGAAGGTCTGGAGAACACTGAAGCTTTCTTT. It is translated as CASSEGLENTEAFF.

This sequence joins TRBV29-1 and TRBJ1-1; D gene uncertain. The CDR3 totals 13 residues. The V end lost 4 bases, the J end lost 2 bases, and 11 bases lay between the germline ends. Germline CDR1 SQVTM, CDR2 ANQGSEA. The CDR3 loop reads CSVGTESNTEAFF. The DNA of the CDR3 is TGCAGCGTTGGCACAGAGTCTAACACTGAAGCTTTCTTT.

V gene TRBV7-2 combines with J gene TRBJ1-1; no clear D. V dropped 2 bases and J dropped 0 bases, with 7 bases sitting between them. Germline loops: CDR1 SGHTA, CDR2 FQGNSA. CDR3 size: 14 residues. The CDR3 DNA is TGTGCCAGCAGCTTATCCGGTATGAACACTGAAGCTTTCTTT. This sequence encodes CASSLSGMNTEAFF.

By its share, this clone is medium-sized. The chain uses TRBV6-5 and TRBJ1-1; maybe TRBD1 (6 bases). CDR1 is MNHEY, CDR2 SVGAGI, per germline. This CDR3 is 13 amino acids long. Trimming removed 7 bases from V and 1 base from J, with 10 bases in between. The CDR3 sequence is CASNLQGNTEAFF. In DNA form, the CDR3 reads TGTGCCAGCAATCTACAGGGGAACACTGAAGCTTTCTTT.

This chain links TRBV5-3 with TRBJ2-7; 12 positions match TRBD2. TRBV5-3 counts as an open reading frame of uncertain function. V lost 2 bases, J lost 6 bases, and 18 bases stayed unmatched. The CDR3 is made up of 19 amino acids. The CDR3 spells CARSFLAHRLAGDDGEQYV. CDR3 DNA sequence: TGTGCCAGAAGCTTCCTAGCCCACCGACTAGCGGGAGATGACGGCGAGCAGTACGTC.

The rearrangement joins TRBV11-2 to TRBJ2-7; tentatively, D is TRBD1 or TRBD2 (5 bases each). In germline, CDR1 is SGHAT, CDR2 FQNNGV. This CDR3 region has 15 residues. V gave up 2 bases and J gave up 0 bases, with 11 bases separating them. DNA of the CDR3: TGTGCCAGCAGCTTATTGTCAGGGAGCTCCTACGAGCAGTACGTC. It yields the protein CASSLLSGSSYEQYV.

J is TRBJ2-7 and V is TRBV5-6; no definite D call. CDR1 and CDR2 from the germline V gene are SGHDT and YYEEEE. The CDR3 spans 15 residues. V was shortened by 0 bases and J by 1 base, with 11 bases between the two germline ends. The CDR3 here is CASSLGVALSYEQYF. In DNA, the CDR3 is TGTGCCAGCAGCTTGGGGGTTGCCCTATCCTACGAGCAGTACTTC.

The chain has TRBV6-1 and TRBJ1-1; D may be TRBD1 (6 bases). CDR3 length: 14 amino acids. Germline V gene data show CDR1 as MNHNS and CDR2 as SASEGT. V gave up 5 bases and J gave up 4 bases, with 14 bases separating them. Here the CDR3 DNA reads TGTGCCAGCAGTAACGATAGGGGGTTCACTGAAGCTTTCTTT. As protein: CASSNDRGFTEAFF.

The V and J genes are TRBV6-1 and TRBJ1-1, with 9 bases identical to TRBD1. CDR1 is MNHNS, CDR2 SASEGT, per germline. V dropped 8 bases and J dropped 5; count of bases not matched to a gene: 6. The CDR3 contains 13 residues. The CDR3 protein is CASLGTGMTEAFF. The DNA of the CDR3 is TGTGCCAGCTTAGGGACAGGGATGACTGAAGCTTTCTTT.

In its sample, this clone was seen a few times. The genes are TRBV2 and TRBJ2-2, with 10 bases aligning to TRBD2. This CDR3 is 14 amino acids long. The germline V gene has CDR1 SNHLY and CDR2 FYNNEI. The V gene end was trimmed by 6 bases and the J gene end by 5 bases; junction bases not matched to a gene: 3. The CDR3 nucleotides read TGTGCCAGCAGATCGGGACTAGCGACCGGGGAGCTGTTTTTT. This sequence encodes CASRSGLATGELFF. The full variable domain, with the rest looked up from reference TRBV2 and TRBJ2-2, is EPEVTQTPSHQVTQMGQEVILRCVPISNHLYFYWYRQILGQKVEFLVSFYNNEISEKSEIFDDQFSVERPDGSNFTLKIRSTKLEDSAMYFCASRSGLATGELFFGEGSRLTVL.

This clone showed up just once. The chain combines TRBV7-8 with TRBJ2-4; 8 bases line up with TRBD1. The CDR3 is 15 residues long. V dropped 1 base and J dropped 6; count of bases not matched to a gene: 5. CDR1 is SGHVS, CDR2 FQNEAQ, per germline. DNA of the CDR3: TGTGCCAGCAGCTTAGTCAGGGGGCAGGGAAACATTCAGTACTTC. Its protein is CASSLVRGQGNIQYF.

This sequence joins TRBV6-5 and TRBJ1-2; 7 positions match TRBD1. V lost 6 bases, J lost 7 bases, and 5 bases stayed unmatched. CDR3 length equals 12 residues. Germline values: CDR1 MNHEY, CDR2 SVGAGI. The CDR3 loop reads CASSIPGGGYTF. The DNA of the CDR3 is TGTGCCAGCAGCATCCCAGGGGGTGGCTACACCTTC.